What follows are 20 T cell receptor beta chains derived from one specimen sequenced in a study of cytomegalovirus exposure and HLA in healthy donors. Vbeta (60) and Jbeta (13) primers were used in the PCR. Profiling relied on immunoSEQ multiplex PCR, and the TCRdb table lists in-frame clones only, not all of them. The sample records approximately 160,000 clones, less than 90% being singletons. The specimen was PBMCs. These receptor sequences come from a boy aged 2 to 10 in good health and CMV-seronegative.

The rearrangement uses TRBV29-1 and TRBJ2-1; 11 nucleotides align to TRBD2. V lost 7 bases to trimming and J lost 4 bases; unmatched junction nucleotides: 3. The CDR3 covers 13 residues. Looked up from germline, CDR1 is SQVTM and CDR2 is ANQGSEA. The CDR3 protein is CSAGTSGYNEQFF. In DNA form, the CDR3 reads TGCAGCGCAGGGACTAGCGGTTACAATGAGCAGTTCTTC.

This clone was detected only a few times. The chain is built from TRBV5-4 and TRBJ2-3, with TRBD2 matching over 7 bases. Unmatched junction bases numbered 17, after V lost 3 bases and J lost 4 bases. Germline V CDR1 and CDR2: SGHNT, YYREEE (reference sequence). CDR3 size: 18 residues. The CDR3: CASSSPLGRGRSPDTQYF. The CDR3 coding sequence is TGTGCCAGCAGCTCCCCACTCGGGCGCGGGAGAAGTCCAGATACGCAGTATTTT.

The chain has TRBV27 and TRBJ2-3, with D hard to call. The CDR3 is 13 residues long. V lost 2 bases to trimming and J lost 4 bases, with 7 bases between them. CDR1 is MNHEY and CDR2 is SMNVEV in the germline V gene (reference sequence). CDR3 nucleotide sequence: TGTGCCAGCAGTTTACTCCTAGCAGATACGCAGTATTTT. Its translation: CASSLLLADTQYF.

This clone was picked up a small number of times. The chain combines TRBV6-6 with TRBJ2-7, with D possibly matching TRBD1 (6 bases). CDR3 size: 14 residues. V lost 0 bases and J lost 2, with 8 bases in between. Germline CDR1 is MNHNY and CDR2 is SVGAGI (reference sequence). CDR3 protein: CASSYSTGTYEQYF. CDR3 coding DNA: TGTGCCAGCAGTTACTCTACAGGGACCTACGAGCAGTACTTC.

The rearrangement uses TRBV27 and TRBJ2-7; D is perhaps TRBD1 (5 bases). Trimming shortened V by 5 bases and J by 3 bases, and 20 bases separated the two germline ends. The CDR3 is made up of 16 amino acids. Germline V gene lookup returns CDR1 MNHEY and CDR2 SMNVEV (reference sequence). The CDR3 DNA sequence: TGTGCCAGCAGTCCCGCTATAGGACACATAGTCTACGAGCAGTACTTC. Amino acids: CASSPAIGHIVYEQYF.

For the CDR3, the DNA is TGTGCCAGCAGTTCCCAACCGACTAGCGGGAGTCACCAGATTACGCAGTATTTT. Translating it yields CASSSQPTSGSHQITQYF. The chain couples TRBV27 to TRBJ2-3; 12 bases agree with TRBD2. This CDR3 has 18 residues. The V gene's germline CDR1 is MNHEY and CDR2 SMNVEV (reference sequence). After removal of 4 bases from V and 8 bases from J, the junction contained 16 bases not matched to a gene.

V usage is TRBV28 and J usage is TRBJ1-1; TRBD1 agrees at 9 bases. This CDR3 is 13 amino acids long. Losses at the gene ends were 8 bases for V and 5 bases for J; bases not matched to a gene: 6. CDR1 MDHEN and CDR2 SYDVKM come from the germline V gene. The CDR3 nucleotides are TGTGCCAGCCCCGGGACAGGGTCGACTGAAGCTTTCTTT. Translated: CASPGTGSTEAFF.

The chain joins TRBV10-3 to TRBJ2-5; TRBD2 might be the D (6 bases). This CDR3 is 15 amino acids long. Between the trimmed V and J ends, which lost 3 bases and 3 bases, there was a span of 14 bases. Germline V gene data show CDR1 as ENHRY and CDR2 as SYGVKD. CDR3 nucleotide sequence: TGTGCCATCAGTGACGGAATGGGGGGTAAAGAGACCCAGTACTTC. Its protein product is CAISDGMGGKETQYF.

The V and J genes are TRBV27 and TRBJ2-1; no firm D call. Trimming left V 5 bases short and J 8 bases short, with 13 bases between. This CDR3 is built from 13 residues. Germline CDR1 is MNHEY and CDR2 is SMNVEV (reference sequence). The CDR3 loop reads CASSIRIVDEQFF. The CDR3, as DNA: TGTGCCAGCAGTATACGAATAGTGGATGAGCAGTTCTTC.

The V and J genes are TRBV27 and TRBJ2-1, with TRBD2 identical over 8 bases. CDR1 and CDR2 from the germline V gene are MNHEY and SMNVEV (reference sequence). The CDR3 is 16 residues long. V was clipped by 2 bases and J by 6 bases; unmatched bases: 9. The CDR3 reads CASSLRLAFSINEQFF. In DNA, the CDR3 is TGTGCCAGCAGTTTAAGACTAGCGTTTTCAATCAATGAGCAGTTCTTC.

The count of this clone is one. The chain is built from TRBV12-5 and TRBJ1-3; 8 bases are shared with TRBD1. The length of the CDR3 is 14 residues. CDR1 and CDR2 (germline): LGHNT, FRNRAP. Trimming took 5 bases from V and 4 from J; bases not matched to a gene: 4. CDR3 residues: CASGPGQGGNTIYF. The CDR3 DNA follows: TGTGCTAGTGGTCCCGGACAGGGAGGAAACACCATATATTTT. Together with reference TRBV12-5 and TRBJ1-3, the CDR3 gives the full variable domain: DARVTQTPRHKVTEMGQEVTMRCQPILGHNTVFWYRQTMMQGLELLAYFRNRAPLDDSGMPKDRFSAEMPDATLATLKIQPSEPRDSAVYFCASGPGQGGNTIYFGEGSWLTVV.

The J gene is TRBJ1-4, the V gene TRBV9; 7 bases fit TRBD1. V was pared by 3 bases and J by 6 bases, with 8 bases of the junction left unmatched. Germline loops: CDR1 SGDLS, CDR2 YYNGEE. This CDR3 contains 15 residues. The CDR3 loop is CASSARDSLDEKLFF. Here the CDR3 DNA reads TGTGCCAGCAGCGCTAGGGACAGTCTTGATGAAAAACTGTTTTTT.

The J gene is TRBJ2-7, the V gene TRBV6-5; 8 bases fit TRBD2. Trimming took 6 bases from V and 2 from J; bases not matched to a gene: 9. The CDR3 has 15 residues. Germline CDR1 is MNHEY and CDR2 is SVGAGI. CDR3 sequence: CASRGRAGDTYEQYF. The DNA for the CDR3 is TGTGCCAGCAGGGGGAGAGCGGGAGACACCTACGAGCAGTACTTC.

As to this clone: This sample includes further DNA sequences coding for the same CDR3. The chain is built from TRBV7-9 and TRBJ1-1; D is possibly TRBD1 (5 bases). Trimming shortened V by 1 base and J by 11 bases, and 14 bases separated the two germline ends. Germline CDR1 is SEHNR and CDR2 is FQNEAQ (reference sequence). CDR3 size: 13 residues. In DNA, the CDR3 is TGTGCCAGCAGCTTAGTGCCGGGGGGTGCCGCTTTCTTT. This sequence encodes CASSLVPGGAAFF.

On this clone itself: The same CDR3 also results from other DNA sequences found in this sample. CDR3 nucleotide sequence: TGTGCCAGTAGTATAGACAGAGATACGCAGTATTTT. It encodes CASSIDRDTQYF. The gene calls are TRBV19 and TRBJ2-3, with no clear D. The CDR3 consists of 12 residues. Germline CDR1 and CDR2: LNHDA and SQIVND (reference sequence). Trimming removed 0 bases at V and 5 bases at J, with 3 bases between.

The V call is TRBV19, the J call TRBJ2-7, with 8 bases that match TRBD2. Unmatched junction bases numbered 10, after V lost 9 bases and J lost 6 bases. The germline gives CDR1 LNHDA, CDR2 SQIVND (reference sequence). CDR3 size: 13 residues. The CDR3 nucleotides read TGTGCCAGCTCGGGAGGGCCGGGAGGCGAGCAGTACTTC. Amino acids: CASSGGPGGEQYF.

The rearrangement joins TRBV2 to TRBJ2-7, with 8 bases that match TRBD2. Per the germline V gene, CDR1 is SNHLY and CDR2 is FYNNEI. J gave up 0 bases and V 8 bases, and 3 bases lay outside the gene matches. This CDR3 is built from 13 residues. The CDR3 DNA reads TGTGCCAGCTTAAGCGGGAGCTCCTACGAGCAGTACTTC. Protein sequence: CASLSGSSYEQYF.

This clone showed up just a few times. The V and J genes are TRBV9 and TRBJ1-2; TRBD1 matches 11 bases. There are 15 residues in the CDR3. J was trimmed by 4 bases and V by 2 bases; bases with no gene match: 4. Germline-derived CDR1 and CDR2 are SGDLS and YYNGEE. CDR3 in amino acids: CASSVGQGGPYGYTF. The CDR3 DNA sequence: TGTGCCAGCAGCGTGGGACAGGGGGGTCCCTATGGCTACACCTTC.

V is TRBV7-9 and J is TRBJ1-6, with 7 bases that match TRBD1. Unmatched junction bases numbered 4, after V lost 2 bases and J lost 6 bases. Germline-derived CDR1 and CDR2 are SEHNR and FQNEAQ (reference sequence). This CDR3 is built from 15 residues. The CDR3 reads CASSLFGTANSPLHF. The DNA for the CDR3 is TGTGCCAGCAGCTTATTTGGGACAGCTAATTCACCCCTCCACTTT.

The CDR3 bases are TGTGCCACCAGCAGGACCGCAGGGGTCACCACTGAAGCTTTCTTT. It specifies CATSRTAGVTTEAFF. The V and J genes are TRBV15 and TRBJ1-1; weak D call: TRBD1 (6 bases). Trimming took off 3 bases at V and 4 bases at J, with 15 bases between the two ends. The germline V gene encodes CDR1 LNHNV and CDR2 YYDKDF (reference sequence). The CDR3 spans 15 residues.